Listed here are 21 T cell receptor beta chains from one sample, sequenced in a study of cytomegalovirus exposure and HLA in healthy donors. Researchers ran the PCR with 60 Vbeta and 13 Jbeta primers. Libraries were prepared by immunoSEQ multiplex PCR; TCRdb keeps only in-frame clonotypes and omits some of them. The sample lists about 130,000 clones, 80% occurring once. Sequencing input: PBMCs. The source is a man aged 30 to 45 in good health and CMV-seronegative.

This chain joins TRBV6-1 and TRBJ1-1, with TRBD1 matching over 7 bases. CDR1 and CDR2 from the germline V gene are MNHNS and SASEGT. The CDR3 loop spans 13 amino acids. The J segment lost 7 bases and the V segment lost 5 bases, leaving 7 bases of the junction unmatched. CDR3 coding DNA: TGTGCCAGCAGTACCGGAGGGGGCTTTGAAGCTTTCTTT. The encoded protein is CASSTGGGFEAFF.

The chain joins TRBV28 to TRBJ1-4; D possibly corresponds to TRBD1 (6 bases). The V end was cut by 6 bases, the J end by 3 bases, with 11 bases between. This CDR3 has 14 amino acids. Germline V gives CDR1 MDHEN, CDR2 SYDVKM. Here the CDR3 reads CASSRQVPNEKLFF. DNA for the CDR3: TGTGCCAGCAGCCGACAGGTCCCTAATGAAAAACTGTTTTTT.

This clone was seen once. The chain joins TRBV6-6 to TRBJ1-5; no reliable D call. V gave up 0 bases and J gave up 5 bases, with 5 bases separating them. CDR1 and CDR2 (germline): MNHNY, SVGAGI (reference sequence). The CDR3 loop spans 13 amino acids. Here the CDR3 DNA reads TGTGCCAGCAGTTACTCCAGTTATCAGCCCCAGCATTTT. This sequence encodes CASSYSSYQPQHF.

The chain employs TRBV19 and TRBJ1-5; maybe TRBD1 (6 bases). Trimming stripped 7 bases from V and 5 bases from J, with 21 bases between. Germline V lookup: CDR1 LNHDA, CDR2 SQIVND (reference sequence). The CDR3 covers 16 residues. CDR3 loop: CASTTIRGGGDQPQHF. As DNA, the CDR3 is TGTGCCAGTACCACTATAAGGGGGGGTGGTGATCAGCCCCAGCATTTT.

The chain joins TRBV28 to TRBJ1-1; weak D call: TRBD1 (6 bases). This CDR3 region has 15 residues. The V end was cut by 5 bases, the J end by 10 bases, with 23 bases between. The V gene's germline CDR1 is MDHEN and CDR2 SYDVKM. In DNA, the CDR3 is TGTGCCAGCAGTCTACACAAGACAGGCCTTACTATAGCTTTCTTT. Translated, it gives CASSLHKTGLTIAFF.

This clone was observed many times. The chain joins TRBV5-5 to TRBJ2-7, with TRBD2 matching 8 bases. The CDR3 has 14 amino acids. V gave up 1 base and J gave up 2 bases; unmatched junction bases: 2. Per germline, CDR1 SGHKS and CDR2 YYEKEE (reference sequence). The CDR3 sequence is CASSLRGGAYEQYF. CDR3 in DNA: TGTGCCAGCAGCTTGCGGGGGGGCGCCTACGAGCAGTACTTC.

The chain recombines TRBV7-9 with TRBJ1-2, with TRBD1 as a possible D gene (5 bases). Germline assignment: CDR1 SEHNR and CDR2 FQNEAQ (reference sequence). The CDR3 spans 13 residues. The ends were cut back, 4 bases at V and 7 bases at J, with 13 bases in the middle. DNA for the CDR3: TGTGCCAGCAGCTCCGGAGGGGCATTTGGCTACACCTTC. Translating gives CASSSGGAFGYTF. The variable domain in full, completed from reference TRBV7-9 and TRBJ1-2, reads DTGVSQNPRHKITKRGQNVTFRCDPISEHNRLYWYRQTLGQGPEFLTYFQNEAQLEKSRLLSDRFSAERPKGSFSTLEIQRTEQGDSAMYLCASSSGGAFGYTFGSGTRLTVV.

The chain uses TRBV5-4 and TRBJ2-7; perhaps TRBD1 as D (6 bases). Germline CDR1 SGHNT, CDR2 YYREEE (reference sequence). Trimming cost V 3 bases and J 1 base, with 20 bases left between them. CDR3 length: 17 residues. Here the CDR3 reads CASSSVTGSMISYEQYF. The CDR3 bases are TGTGCCAGCAGCTCTGTGACAGGCTCTATGATTTCCTACGAGCAGTACTTC.

The chain links TRBV11-1 to TRBJ1-2; 8 bases line up with TRBD1. The V gene's germline CDR1 is SGHAT and CDR2 FQDESV (reference sequence). The CDR3 is 14 amino acids. V lost 5 bases and J lost 7; bases outside the gene matches: 9. For the CDR3, the DNA is TGTGCCAGCAGCCCTCGGACAGGGTGGGTTGGCTACACCTTC. This codes for CASSPRTGWVGYTF. The full variable domain, completed using reference TRBV11-1 and TRBJ1-2, is EAEVAQSPRYKITEKSQAVAFWCDPISGHATLYWYRQILGQGPELLVQFQDESVVDDSQLPKDRFSAERLKGVDSTLKIQPAELGDSAMYLCASSPRTGWVGYTFGSGTRLTVV.

The chain is built from TRBV27 and TRBJ2-5; no clear D. The closer fit of TRBJ2-7 to the DNA end suggests the J call may be wrong. The CDR3 loop spans 14 amino acids. The V gene's germline CDR1 is MNHEY and CDR2 SMNVEV (reference sequence). Here the CDR3 DNA reads TGTGCCAGCGCCACCATCGACAACCTTGACGAGCAGTACTTC. Its translation: CASATIDNLDEQYF.

The chain has TRBV6-5 and TRBJ2-5, with 8 nucleotides matching TRBD2. The V gene end was trimmed by 0 bases and the J gene end by 7 bases; junction bases not matched to a gene: 7. Germline-derived CDR1 and CDR2 are MNHEY and SVGAGI. The CDR3 spans 15 residues. CDR3 in amino acids: CASSYSTLAEGTQYF. In nucleotides, the CDR3 is TGTGCCAGCAGTTACTCGACACTAGCGGAGGGGACCCAGTACTTC.

The genes are TRBV7-2 and TRBJ1-2; 7 nucleotides match TRBD1. J lost 8 bases, V lost 5 bases, and 8 bases had no gene match. The V gene's germline CDR1 is SGHTA and CDR2 FQGNSA. CDR3 length equals 13 residues. The CDR3 loop is CASSPAPGQGYTF. The CDR3 region has the DNA TGTGCCAGCAGCCCCGCCCCGGGACAGGGCTACACCTTC.

The chain recombines TRBV4-2 with TRBJ2-7; 7 bases fit TRBD2. Trimming at V came to 4 bases and at J to 2 bases, leaving 8 bases not matched to a gene. Germline-derived CDR1 and CDR2 are LGHNA and YNFKEQ. There are 15 residues in the CDR3. CDR3 residues: CASSLGLGGAYEQYF. In nucleotides, the CDR3 is TGTGCCAGCAGCCTCGGACTAGGCGGCGCCTACGAGCAGTACTTC.

The V gene is TRBV7-2, the J gene TRBJ1-1; 10 nucleotides line up with TRBD1. The CDR3 spans 14 residues. Trimming cost V 7 bases and J 4 bases; bases outside gene matches: 6. Germline V gene sequence: CDR1 SGHTA, CDR2 FQGNSA. The CDR3 DNA follows: TGTGCCAGCACCGGACAGGGGGTTCTCACTGAAGCTTTCTTT. Amino acids: CASTGQGVLTEAFF.

This sequence joins TRBV5-1 and TRBJ2-5, with D possibly matching TRBD1 (5 bases). The DNA end is a closer match to TRBJ2-7, so the J assignment may be wrong. CDR3 size: 15 residues. Germline CDR1 reads SGHRS; CDR2 reads YFSETQ. CDR3 in amino acids: CASSPRQGSPYEQYF. The CDR3 DNA follows: TGCGCCAGCAGCCCCCGGCAGGGATCCCCCTACGAGCAGTACTTC.

V is TRBV6-5 and J is TRBJ1-2, with a possible D match to TRBD1 (6 bases). This CDR3 contains 14 residues. Trimming took 4 bases from V and 7 from J, leaving 16 bases between them. The germline V gene encodes CDR1 MNHEY and CDR2 SVGAGI. The CDR3 nucleotides are TGTGCCAGCAGTTCCGGGACAATAATGGGTGGCTACACCTTC. This gives the protein CASSSGTIMGGYTF.

The rearrangement joins TRBV30 to TRBJ1-4; 9 bases agree with TRBD1. The CDR3 is made up of 17 amino acids. Germline trimming cut 1 base from V and 4 bases from J; bases unmatched to any gene: 10. Germline values: CDR1 GTSNPN, CDR2 SVGIG (reference sequence). The CDR3 nucleotides read TGTGCCTGGAGTGGCGGACAGGGGAGGGGGGTTAATGAAAAACTGTTTTTT. Encoded protein: CAWSGGQGRGVNEKLFF.

The chain recombines TRBV29-1 with TRBJ2-6; the D is unclear. Germline V CDR1 and CDR2: SQVTM, ANQGSEA. The CDR3 contains 13 residues. Trimming left V 5 bases short and J 0 bases short, with 5 bases between. DNA for the CDR3: TGCAGCGTTCTGAGCTCTGGGGCCAACGTCCTGACTTTC. Encoded protein: CSVLSSGANVLTF.

CDR3 amino acids: CASHRYTEAFF. CDR3 sequence (DNA): TGTGCCAGCCACAGATACACTGAAGCTTTCTTT. This chain joins TRBV28 and TRBJ1-1; D remains ambiguous. Trimming removed 8 bases from V and 3 bases from J, with 7 bases in between. CDR1 is MDHEN and CDR2 is SYDVKM in the germline V gene. The CDR3 loop spans 11 amino acids.

V and J are TRBV7-7 and TRBJ2-1, with 9 bases lining up with TRBD1. Germline V gives CDR1 SSHAT, CDR2 FNYEAQ (reference sequence). V gave up 5 bases and J gave up 7 bases; unmatched junction bases: 9. The CDR3 contains 15 residues. The CDR3 nucleotides are TGTGCCAGCAGCCCCGGGACAGGGCCAGGGAATGAGCAGTTCTTC. Translation: CASSPGTGPGNEQFF.

The chain uses TRBV7-9 and TRBJ2-5, with a possible D match to TRBD1 (5 bases). CDR3 size: 13 residues. The V end was cut by 8 bases, the J end by 5 bases, with 15 bases between. Germline loops: CDR1 SEHNR, CDR2 FQNEAQ (reference sequence). CDR3 region: CASRRGAGETQYF. The CDR3 DNA follows: TGTGCCAGCCGTAGGGGCGCCGGGGAGACCCAGTACTTC.